These 17 T cell receptor beta chains were all obtained from the same sample, sequenced in a study of neurological immune-mediated disorders. TCRdb ran MiXCR on the 5' RACE reads and lists one entry per CDR3 protein. The sample has about 66,000 distinct CDR3 sequences, roughly 5.6% seen once. Sequencing used PBMCs. The source is a woman in her twenties or thirties with multiple sclerosis.

In its sample, this clonotype was seen many times. The CDR3 coding sequence is TGTGCCAGCAGTGGGACTAAGGTCTCGTACCAAGAGACCCAGTACTTC. This encodes CASSGTKVSYQETQYF. The J gene is TRBJ2-5, the V gene TRBV25-1; perhaps TRBD2 as D (6 bases). This CDR3 is built from 16 residues. The V end lost 4 bases, the J end lost 0 bases, and 15 bases lay between the germline ends. Per the germline V gene, CDR1 is MGHDK and CDR2 is SYGVNS.

This clonotype came up many times. The chain has TRBV6-1 and TRBJ1-1; D is undetermined. V dropped 3 bases and J dropped 1 base, with 6 bases sitting between them. CDR3 length: 13 amino acids. From germline, CDR1 is MNHNS and CDR2 SASEGT. CDR3 nucleotides: TGTGCCAGCAGTGACAAGGGGAACACTGAAGCTTTCTTT. It is translated as CASSDKGNTEAFF.

The chain is built from TRBV13 and TRBJ2-7; maybe TRBD2 (6 bases). V shed 4 bases and J shed 3 bases, with 16 bases lying between them. Germline CDR1 is PRHDT and CDR2 is FYEKMQ (reference sequence). The CDR3 is 15 amino acids. The CDR3 coding sequence is TGTGCCAGCAGCTCCCGCTGGACTACGAGCTACGAGCAGTACTTC. Amino acids: CASSSRWTTSYEQYF.

This clonotype was found a few times. The gene calls are TRBV25-1 and TRBJ1-2, with TRBD1 as a possible D gene (5 bases). CDR1 and CDR2 (germline): MGHDK, SYGVNS. V dropped 4 bases and J dropped 4 bases, with 7 bases sitting between them. The CDR3 covers 12 residues. CDR3 DNA sequence: TGTGCCAGCAGTGGGGGCTCCTATGGCTACACCTTC. Encoded protein: CASSGGSYGYTF.

This clonotype occurred many times. J is TRBJ2-1 and V is TRBV10-3; the D is unclear. There are 14 residues in the CDR3. V was cut by 0 bases and J by 6 bases, with 9 bases left in between. CDR1 and CDR2 (germline): ENHRY, SYGVKD. As DNA, the CDR3 is TGTGCCATCAGTGAGTCGCTCGAAGGCAATGAGCAGTTCTTC. As protein: CAISESLEGNEQFF.

There are many counts of this clonotype. This chain connects TRBV4-1 to TRBJ2-1, with D unclear. The CDR3 consists of 18 residues. V lost 1 base and J 3 bases, leaving 19 bases between the germline ends. Looked up from germline, CDR1 is MGHRA and CDR2 is YSYEKL. The chain's CDR3 is CASSQVDLGLSNYNEQFF. Here the CDR3 DNA reads TGCGCCAGCAGCCAAGTTGACCTAGGATTATCCAACTACAATGAGCAGTTCTTC.

This clonotype was seen many times. The V and J genes are TRBV5-1 and TRBJ1-5; weak D call: TRBD1 (6 bases). Trimming removed 4 bases at V and 4 bases at J, with 18 bases between. Per germline, CDR1 SGHRS and CDR2 YFSETQ. There are 16 residues in the CDR3. The CDR3 bases are TGCGCCAGCAGCCAGAACGCAGGGGATTATAATCAGCCCCAGCATTTT. It is translated as CASSQNAGDYNQPQHF.

This clonotype was recorded at least ten times. Germline is not matched at one junction end, which may reflect a read error. The chain joins TRBV10-3 to TRBJ1-5; D gene uncertain. The CDR3 runs to 15 residues. Germline V gene sequence: CDR1 ENHRY, CDR2 SYGVKD. In nucleotides, the CDR3 is TGTGCCATCAGTGAGGGTAGAAATAGCAATCAGCCCCAGAATTTT. This encodes CAISEGRNSNQPQNF.

The chain is built from TRBV12-3 or TRBV12-4 and TRBJ1-1, with 9 positions matching TRBD1. J was trimmed by 4 bases and V by 1 base; bases with no gene match: 13. The CDR3 has 18 residues. CDR3 nucleotides: TGTGCCAGCAGTTTAGGGGGACAGGGAAGGTTCGGCGCCACTGAAGCTTTCTTT. This sequence encodes CASSLGGQGRFGATEAFF.

Ten or more counts support this clonotype. The chain links TRBV20-1 to TRBJ1-1; TRBD1 might be the D (6 bases). The length of the CDR3 is 16 residues. Germline V gene sequence: CDR1 DFQATT, CDR2 SNEGSKA (reference sequence). Trimming removed 4 bases from V and 10 bases from J, with 28 bases in between. The CDR3 sequence: CSAKSGGDRTEKGAFF. In nucleotides, the CDR3 is TGCAGTGCTAAAAGCGGTGGAGACAGGACCGAAAAGGGAGCTTTCTTT.

This clonotype came up a few times. A single base separates this from a much larger clone, so it may be a read error. V usage is TRBV28 and J usage is TRBJ2-5, with 9 bases fitting TRBD2. The V gene end was trimmed by 5 bases and the J gene end by 0 bases; junction bases not matched to a gene: 7. The CDR3 is made up of 16 amino acids. Germline values: CDR1 MDHEN, CDR2 SYDVKM. As DNA, the CDR3 is TGTGCCAGCAGTACCGGGACTAGCACACACCAAGAGACCCAGTACTTC. Its protein is CASSTGTSTHQETQYF.

This rearrangement joins TRBV15 to TRBJ1-5, with D unclear. V lost 0 bases and J lost 5, with 5 bases in between. The germline V gene has CDR1 LNHNV and CDR2 YYDKDF (reference sequence). The CDR3 runs 13 residues. CDR3 sequence reads: CATSRDTDQPQHF. CDR3 coding DNA: TGTGCCACCAGCAGAGACACGGATCAGCCCCAGCATTTT.

This clonotype turned up a few times. The V and J genes are TRBV5-6 and TRBJ1-1; 10 nucleotides align to TRBD1. CDR1 is SGHDT, CDR2 YYEEEE, per germline. CDR3 length: 16 residues. V was pared by 3 bases and J by 6 bases, with 11 bases of the junction left unmatched. CDR3 bases: TGTGCCAGCAGCTCCGGACAGGGGGGTCGTACCGCTGAAGCTTTCTTT. This sequence encodes CASSSGQGGRTAEAFF.

This clonotype appeared once. A much larger clone differs by one base, so this may be a read error. In nucleotides, the CDR3 is TGTGCCAGCAGACCCGTGGGGAAGGGCTATGCCTACACCTTC. Translation: CASRPVGKGYAYTF. The V and J genes are TRBV28 and TRBJ1-2; no definite D call. Germline CDR1 MDHEN, CDR2 SYDVKM. The CDR3 spans 14 residues.

This clonotype was counted ten times or more. The chain carries TRBV12-3 or TRBV12-4 and TRBJ2-7; D may match TRBD1 or TRBD2 (5 bases each). The CDR3 runs to 12 residues. V was clipped by 4 bases and J by 7 bases, with 11 bases between them. The CDR3 is CASSSGPREQYF. CDR3 nucleotide sequence: TGTGCCAGCAGTTCGGGACCTCGGGAGCAGTACTTC.

This clonotype appeared many times. The rearrangement uses TRBV20-1 and TRBJ2-7, with TRBD1 as a possible D gene (5 bases). Between the trimmed V and J ends, which lost 1 base and 0 bases, there was a span of 10 bases. The CDR3 covers 14 residues. CDR1 is DFQATT and CDR2 is SNEGSKA in the germline V gene (reference sequence). CDR3 bases: TGCAGTGCTAGAGGATCGGACAACTCCTACGAGCAGTACTTC. Translation gives CSARGSDNSYEQYF.

In this sample, this clonotype turned up a few times. This rearrangement joins TRBV7-2 to TRBJ1-2, with TRBD1 matching over 10 bases. The germline CDR1 and CDR2 sequences are SGHTA and FQGNSA. This CDR3 region has 14 residues. The V segment lost 4 bases and the J segment 6 bases; nucleotides outside the gene matches: 5. The CDR3 bases are TGTGCCAGCAGCTCGGACAGGGGGTTGCATGGCTACACCTTC. This encodes CASSSDRGLHGYTF.